This entry lists 26 T cell receptor beta chains sequenced from one sample in a study of patients and donors after allogeneic stem cell transplantation. TCRdb redid the calling of the RT-PCR reads with MiXCR, one entry per CDR3 protein. Of roughly 940,000 distinct CDR3 sequences detected, more than 15% appear once; the ten largest clones hold 6%. Sequencing was done on a sample of blood, either unsorted or a sorted T cell fraction (not recorded which). The source of these receptors is a human donor who was either an allogeneic HSCT recipient or a stem cell or donor lymphocyte infusion donor (not recorded which). It is not recorded whose cells these are; they may come from a transplant donor.

The chain recombines TRBV14 with TRBJ2-5; D is possibly TRBD2 (5 bases). Between the trimmed V and J ends, which lost 4 bases and 7 bases, there was a span of 13 bases. Germline V CDR1 and CDR2: SGHDN, FVKESK. The CDR3 covers 13 residues. The CDR3 here is CASSPRFEGTQYF. CDR3 DNA: TGTGCCAGCAGCCCCCGATTCGAGGGGACCCAGTACTTC.

This clonotype showed up just a few times. The rearrangement links TRBV12-3 or TRBV12-4 to TRBJ2-5; TRBD2 matches at 13 bases. The CDR3 consists of 16 residues. V gave up 7 bases and J gave up 6 bases; unmatched junction bases: 11. CDR3: CASIPRLAGGVKTQYF. In DNA, the CDR3 is TGTGCCAGCATCCCGAGACTAGCGGGGGGCGTAAAGACCCAGTACTTC.

The V and J genes are TRBV11-1 and TRBJ2-1; 10 positions match TRBD2. The length of the CDR3 is 20 residues. V was pared by 4 bases and J by 1 base, with 16 bases of the junction left unmatched. The germline V gene has CDR1 SGHAT and CDR2 FQDESV (reference sequence). The CDR3 sequence is CASSSGPGLAGVLSYNEQFF. DNA for the CDR3: TGTGCCAGCAGCTCAGGTCCGGGGCTAGCGGGGGTCCTATCCTACAATGAGCAGTTCTTC.

The V gene is TRBV20-1, the J gene TRBJ2-3; the match to TRBD2 covers 10 bases. Germline V gene data show CDR1 as DFQATT and CDR2 as SNEGSKA (reference sequence). This CDR3 is 14 amino acids long. J gave up 4 bases and V 5 bases, and 6 bases lay outside the gene matches. CDR3 residues: CSAPGLAPADTQYF. For the CDR3, the DNA is TGCAGTGCTCCGGGACTAGCGCCGGCAGATACGCAGTATTTT.

This chain connects TRBV6-1 to TRBJ1-5; a weak D match, TRBD1 (6 bases). Trimming took off 7 bases at V and 1 base at J, with 11 bases between the two ends. Germline V lookup: CDR1 MNHNS, CDR2 SASEGT. The CDR3 is made up of 14 amino acids. The CDR3 region has the DNA TGTGCCAGCAACGGGGGGCTCAGCAATCAGCCCCAGCATTTT. This encodes CASNGGLSNQPQHF.

This clonotype showed up just a few times. The chain has TRBV5-1 and TRBJ1-1, with D perhaps matching TRBD1 (5 bases). The CDR3 spans 14 residues. The V end was cut by 7 bases, the J end by 1 base, with 14 bases between. Germline V gives CDR1 SGHRS, CDR2 YFSETQ. This chain's CDR3 is CASGQGKANTEAFF. The CDR3 nucleotides read TGCGCCAGCGGACAAGGGAAGGCGAACACTGAAGCTTTCTTT.

This rearrangement joins TRBV7-9 to TRBJ1-2; D remains unclear. The germline V and J ends were trimmed by 1 base and 0 bases, with 9 bases remaining between them. The CDR3 contains 15 residues. Germline values: CDR1 SEHNR, CDR2 FQNEAQ (reference sequence). In nucleotides, the CDR3 is TGTGCCAGCAGCTTAGAAGGGCTACCTAACTATGGCTACACCTTC. Translating it yields CASSLEGLPNYGYTF.

This clonotype was picked up many times. The chain is built from TRBV27 and TRBJ1-2; TRBD1 is a possible D gene (5 bases). Germline V lookup: CDR1 MNHEY, CDR2 SMNVEV (reference sequence). Trimming took off 4 bases at V and 0 bases at J, with 9 bases between the two ends. The CDR3 runs 14 residues. In DNA, the CDR3 is TGTGCCAGCAGTTCCTTACAGGCTAACTATGGCTACACCTTC. Translating it yields CASSSLQANYGYTF.

The V call is TRBV20-1, the J call TRBJ1-6; TRBD1 matches at 8 bases. This CDR3 has 13 amino acids. The ends lost 4 bases at V and 7 bases at J; junction bases unmatched: 3. Germline lookup yields CDR1 DFQATT and CDR2 SNEGSKA (reference sequence). CDR3 protein: CSAKTGANSPLHF. CDR3 nucleotides: TGCAGTGCTAAGACAGGGGCCAATTCACCCCTCCACTTT.

This clonotype showed up just a few times. This rearrangement joins TRBV7-9 to TRBJ1-1; tentatively, D is TRBD1 (5 bases). The V gene lost 4 bases and the J gene lost 3 bases, with 21 bases spanning the gap. The CDR3 has 17 amino acids. Germline CDR1 reads SEHNR; CDR2 reads FQNEAQ (reference sequence). CDR3 sequence reads: CASSSRDAELWDTEAFF. The DNA for the CDR3 is TGTGCCAGCAGCTCTCGGGACGCAGAACTTTGGGACACTGAAGCTTTCTTT.

The chain carries TRBV12-3 or TRBV12-4 and TRBJ2-7, with TRBD2 identical over 7 bases. The CDR3 spans 17 residues. Germline trimming cut 5 bases from V and 0 bases from J; bases unmatched to any gene: 13. The CDR3 is CASSGGTGGPYSYEQYF. DNA of the CDR3: TGTGCCAGCAGTGGGGGGACGGGGGGACCTTACTCCTACGAGCAGTACTTC.

V usage is TRBV28 and J usage is TRBJ1-2; unclear D gene. The CDR3 contains 14 residues. V dropped 5 bases and J dropped 1 base, with 11 bases sitting between them. CDR1 and CDR2 from the germline V gene are MDHEN and SYDVKM. In DNA form, the CDR3 reads TGTGCCAGCAGTGTAACCAGAATTAACTATGGCTACACCTTC. Its protein is CASSVTRINYGYTF.

J is TRBJ1-1 and V is TRBV12-3 or TRBV12-4, with TRBD1 matching 9 bases. The V gene end was trimmed by 3 bases and the J gene end by 5 bases; junction bases not matched to a gene: 7. CDR3 length: 15 amino acids. This CDR3 reads CASSLATGGRTEAFF. The CDR3 DNA follows: TGTGCCAGCAGTTTGGCGACAGGGGGTAGGACTGAAGCTTTCTTT.

This chain uses TRBV2 with TRBJ2-1; 9 positions match TRBD2. This CDR3 has 15 amino acids. Germline assignment: CDR1 SNHLY and CDR2 FYNNEI. Germline trimming cut 1 base from V and 4 bases from J; bases unmatched to any gene: 2. As DNA, the CDR3 is TGTGCCAGCAGTGAAGGGACTAGCGCTTACAATGAGCAGTTCTTC. Amino acids: CASSEGTSAYNEQFF.

V is TRBV5-6 and J is TRBJ1-1, with D hard to call. CDR1 and CDR2 from the germline V gene are SGHDT and YYEEEE. This CDR3 has 17 amino acids. Trimming stripped 3 bases from V and 0 bases from J, with 18 bases between. The CDR3 protein is CASSSTHVKYLNTEAFF. In nucleotides, the CDR3 is TGTGCCAGCAGCTCGACCCATGTGAAGTATTTGAACACTGAAGCTTTCTTT.

V gene TRBV5-1 combines with J gene TRBJ1-4; D remains ambiguous. Germline assignment: CDR1 SGHRS and CDR2 YFSETQ. V was shortened by 1 base and J by 8 bases, with 18 bases between the two germline ends. The CDR3 is made up of 16 amino acids. The CDR3 here is CASSLLNSHGGEKLFF. CDR3 nucleotide sequence: TGCGCCAGCAGCTTGCTAAATTCCCACGGCGGCGAAAAACTGTTTTTT. The full variable domain, rest sourced from reference TRBV5-1 and TRBJ1-4, is KAGVTQTPRYLIKTRGQQVTLSCSPISGHRSVSWYQQTPGQGLQFLFEYFSETQRNKGNFPGRFSGRQFSNSRSEMNVSTLELGDSALYLCASSLLNSHGGEKLFFGSGTQLSVL.

The gene calls are TRBV7-9 and TRBJ2-5, with D perhaps TRBD1 (6 bases). Per the germline V gene, CDR1 is SEHNR and CDR2 is FQNEAQ (reference sequence). The CDR3 sequence is 15 residues long. The V and J ends lost 6 bases and 0 bases respectively, with 14 bases between them. The DNA of the CDR3 is TGTGCCAGCAGAACTTATCGGGACAACCAAGAGACCCAGTACTTC. As protein: CASRTYRDNQETQYF.

This clonotype has just one count. CDR3 region: CAWSPNRGRETQYF. The CDR3 DNA sequence: TGTGCCTGGAGCCCGAACAGGGGAAGGGAGACCCAGTACTTC. The rearrangement links TRBV30 to TRBJ2-5; 7 nucleotides align to TRBD1. The V and J ends lost 3 bases and 5 bases, in that order; junction bases with no gene match: 9. CDR1 is GTSNPN, CDR2 SVGIG, per germline (reference sequence). The CDR3 covers 14 residues.

This clonotype has only a few counts. The rearrangement uses TRBV7-2 and TRBJ2-1, with 8 bases aligning to TRBD1. With V trimmed by 2 bases and J by 1 base, 7 bases remained unmatched. From germline, CDR1 is SGHTA and CDR2 FQGNSA. This CDR3 contains 17 residues. In DNA form, the CDR3 reads TGTGCCAGCAGCTTAAGAGACAGGGGTAGTTCCTACAATGAGCAGTTCTTC. Amino acids: CASSLRDRGSSYNEQFF.

This clonotype was observed a few times. The rearrangement links TRBV12-5 to TRBJ2-1, with D unclear. Germline-derived CDR1 and CDR2 are LGHNT and FRNRAP. There are 13 residues in the CDR3. V shed 6 bases and J shed 4 bases, with 10 bases lying between them. DNA for the CDR3: TGTGCTAGTGGCCCAACGGGTTACAATGAGCAGTTCTTC. This encodes CASGPTGYNEQFF.

The J gene is TRBJ1-5, the V gene TRBV3-1; D might be TRBD1 (5 bases). V lost 1 base and J 6 bases, leaving 13 bases between the germline ends. Germline loops: CDR1 LGHDT, CDR2 YNNKEL (reference sequence). The CDR3 has 15 amino acids. CDR3 protein: CASSQGRAFSQPQHF. Written as DNA, the CDR3 is TGTGCCAGCAGCCAAGGCAGGGCATTCAGTCAGCCCCAGCATTTT.

DNA of the CDR3: TGCGCCAGCAGCTTGTATGGGATCGAGACCCAGTACTTC. It translates to CASSLYGIETQYF. This sequence joins TRBV5-1 and TRBJ2-5; D ambiguous. Germline V gene lookup returns CDR1 SGHRS and CDR2 YFSETQ. This CDR3 contains 13 residues. Trimming removed 1 base from V and 5 bases from J, with 9 bases in between.

V gene TRBV6-2 or TRBV6-3 combines with J gene TRBJ1-6; D is unclear. The CDR3 contains 16 residues. Germline values: CDR1 MNHEY, CDR2 SVGEGT. V was pared by 4 bases and J by 7 bases, with 17 bases between. CDR3 residues: CASSSPGRSPNSPLHF. The CDR3 DNA follows: TGTGCCAGCAGTTCCCCCGGGAGGAGTCCAAATTCACCCCTCCACTTT.

The table lists this clonotype with many counts. CDR3 nucleotide sequence: TGTGCCAGCAGTTTCGGCAGAGTAGGATCCTACGAGCAGTACTTC. Translation: CASSFGRVGSYEQYF. This sequence joins TRBV12-3 or TRBV12-4 and TRBJ2-7, with D unclear. CDR3 length equals 15 residues. V was shortened by 3 bases and J by 1 base, with 13 bases between the two germline ends.

The V gene is TRBV20-1, the J gene TRBJ2-7; D gene ambiguous. This CDR3 contains 16 residues. The V end lost 2 bases, the J end lost 1 base, and 18 bases lay between the germline ends. Germline-derived CDR1 and CDR2 are DFQATT and SNEGSKA (reference sequence). The CDR3 sequence: CSARYLLSSSSYEQYF. Here the CDR3 DNA reads TGCAGTGCTAGATACCTACTAAGTTCCTCGTCCTACGAGCAGTACTTC.

This clonotype was detected only a few times. DNA for the CDR3: TGTGCCAGCAGTTTTCGGGGGGCCGGCACAGATACGCAGTATTTT. Protein: CASSFRGAGTDTQYF. The rearrangement uses TRBV12-3 or TRBV12-4 and TRBJ2-3; the D gene is possibly TRBD2 (7 bases). V shed 3 bases and J shed 1 base, with 11 bases lying between them. This CDR3 region has 15 residues.